A selection of T cell receptor beta chains follows, all from one sample in a study of human T cells and chemical hapten exposure. TCRdb re-called the RACE reads through MiXCR, storing one row per CDR3 protein. This table holds 300,000 to 350,000 distinct CDR3 sequences, about 7% found once. This specimen was whole blood, taken in connection with sensitization to the hapten diphenylcyclopropenone (DPC). The receptor source for this set is a woman aged 18-29 years with alopecia areata. Some clones in this sample may be carry-over from other donors' samples. The CDR3 runs from the conserved cysteine through the conserved F or W. The D gene is left open where the match is weak. Expanded clones are given a class, and other clones once, few, many or no size at all.

j_gene | v_gene | abundance | d_gene | CDR3nt | CDR3aa
TRBJ2-7 | TRBV3-1 | few | . | TGTGCCAGCAGCCAAGAGACAGCTTCCTACGAGCAGTACTTC | CASSQETASYEQYF
TRBJ2-4 | TRBV7-2 | many | . | TGTGCCAGCAGGGGAGAAAACATTCAGTACTTC | CASRGENIQYF
TRBJ1-1 | TRBV7-9 | . | . | TGTGCCAGCAGCCTAGGGGTTCATTCCGGGACGGAGAACACTGAAGCTTTCTTT | CASSLGVHSGTENTEAFF
TRBJ1-5 | TRBV4-3 | few | . | TGCGCCAGCAGCCAGGCCTGGCAAGGCAATCAGCCCCAGCATTTT | CASSQAWQGNQPQHF
TRBJ1-5 | TRBV3-1 | many | . | TGTGCCAGCAGCCAAGGTCCTCAGAGCAATCAGCCCCAGCATTTT | CASSQGPQSNQPQHF
TRBJ2-3 | TRBV27 | few | . | TGTGCCAGCAGTTACAGGGCGTGGGGTACAGATACGCAGTATTTT | CASSYRAWGTDTQYF
TRBJ2-7 | TRBV4-1 | . | TRBD2 | TGCGCCAGCAGCCAAGATCCGGCGGGGGGCGGACCATTC | CASSQDPAGGGPF
TRBJ2-5 | TRBV6-5 | . | TRBD2 | TGTGCCAGCGGACGGACTAGCGGGGGACTCCAAGAGACCCAGTACTTC | CASGRTSGGLQETQYF
TRBJ2-7 | TRBV3-1 | few | . | TGTGCCAGCAGCCAGCGAGGGGGTCGTCACGAGCAGTACTTC | CASSQRGGRHEQYF
TRBJ2-7 | TRBV4-2 | many | . | TGTGCCAGCAGCCCCCCCGATCCGAGGGAGCAGTACTTC | CASSPPDPREQYF
TRBJ1-1 | TRBV2 | few | . | TGTGCCAGCAGTGAAGAAGCTGAAGCTTTCTTT | CASSEEAEAFF
TRBJ1-3 | TRBV6-2/TRBV6-3 | few | . | TGTGCCAGCAGTTACCGCGGCCGATTCTCTGGAAACACCATATATTTT | CASSYRGRFSGNTIYF
TRBJ2-5 | TRBV27 | . | . | TGTGCCAGCAGTTTTTTGGGAACAGTCCGAGAGACCCAGTACTTC | CASSFLGTVRETQYF
TRBJ2-5 | TRBV7-6 | many | TRBD1 | TGTGCCAGCAGCCCTTGGACAGGGGCAGGGAGGGAGACCCAGTACTTC | CASSPWTGAGRETQYF
TRBJ2-1 | TRBV27 | few | . | TGTGCCAGCAGCCTAAATGGACAGTGGGGTGAGCAGTTCTTC | CASSLNGQWGEQFF
TRBJ1-3 | TRBV3-1 | . | . | TGTGCCAGCAGCTTAAGTGATTCTGGAAACACCATATATTTT | CASSLSDSGNTIYF
TRBJ1-1 | TRBV2 | . | TRBD1 | TGTGCCAGCAGTTTTGACAGGGGGAGGGACACTGAAGCTTTCTTT | CASSFDRGRDTEAFF
TRBJ1-2 | TRBV28 | many | . | TGTGCCAGCAGTTTAAGGGGGGCAGGGGTGGATGGCTACACCTTC | CASSLRGAGVDGYTF
TRBJ2-3 | TRBV20-1 | many | . | TGCAGTGCCGAGAGGGGTAGCACAGATACGCAGTATTTT | CSAERGSTDTQYF
TRBJ2-3 | TRBV7-2 | many | . | TGTGCCAGCAGCTTAATACGCACAGATACGCAGTATTTT | CASSLIRTDTQYF
TRBJ1-5 | TRBV5-5 | many | . | TGTGCCAGCTCCTTTTTCGGAGGTGGCAATCAGCCCCAGCATTTT | CASSFFGGGNQPQHF
TRBJ2-3 | TRBV29-1 | many | . | TGCAGCGTTGAATTAGGACTCCTCACAGATACGCAGTATTTT | CSVELGLLTDTQYF
TRBJ1-5 | TRBV19 | few | . | TGTGCCAGTAGTACAGCCCGGAATAGCAATCAGCCCCAGCATTTT | CASSTARNSNQPQHF
TRBJ2-3 | TRBV12-3/TRBV12-4 | many | . | TGTGCCAGCAGTTTTAGTGATGGCACAGATACGCAGTATTTT | CASSFSDGTDTQYF
TRBJ1-5 | TRBV7-8 | many | . | TGTGCCAGCATGGCCAGGAGAAATCAGCCCCAGCATTTT | CASMARRNQPQHF
TRBJ1-2 | TRBV7-2 | . | . | TGTGCCAGCAGCCGAGAGAAGGGCAGGGCATTTGGCTACACCTTC | CASSREKGRAFGYTF
TRBJ1-4 | TRBV7-9 | few | . | TGTGCCAGCAGCTTAGGCCGGCTTTCTAATGAAAAACTGTTTTTT | CASSLGRLSNEKLFF
TRBJ2-1 | TRBV5-8 | . | . | TGTGCCAGCAGCTTCGCGAGAAGGGGGGATGAGCAGTTCTTC | CASSFARRGDEQFF
TRBJ2-1 | TRBV25-1 | . | TRBD2 | TGTGCCAGCAGTGAGCGGGGGGGCCTAGATGAGCAGTTCTTC | CASSERGGLDEQFF
TRBJ2-2 | TRBV29-1 | many | . | TGCAGCGCAGATGACGGGGAGCTGTTTTTT | CSADDGELFF
TRBJ1-1 | TRBV9 | few | TRBD1 | TGTGCCAGCAGCGGAGGGGGACAGGGGAACACTGAAGCTTTCTTT | CASSGGGQGNTEAFF
TRBJ2-6 | TRBV7-3 | . | . | TGTGCCAGCAGCGCCCCGACAGCCCGCTCTGGGGCCAACGTCCTGACTTTC | CASSAPTARSGANVLTF
TRBJ2-3 | TRBV7-9 | few | . | TGTGCCAGCGGGGGCCTCGACACAGATACGCAGTATTTT | CASGGLDTDTQYF
TRBJ1-2 | TRBV4-1 | . | . | TGCGCCAGCAGCCAAGTTTTAAGGGCTAACTATGGCTACACCTTC | CASSQVLRANYGYTF
TRBJ1-2 | TRBV12-3/TRBV12-4 | . | . | TGTGCCAGCAACCTCTATGGCTACACCTTC | CASNLYGYTF
TRBJ2-1 | TRBV2 | many | . | TGTGCCAGCAGAGAACAGGGACATGAGCAGTTCTTC | CASREQGHEQFF
TRBJ2-3 | TRBV11-2 | many | . | TGTGCCAGCAGTATCGACAGAAGCACAGATACGCAGTATTTT | CASSIDRSTDTQYF
TRBJ1-1 | TRBV6-1 | . | TRBD1 | TGTGCCAGCAACCTACCCCCGGGACAGTTGAACACTGAAGCTTTCTTT | CASNLPPGQLNTEAFF
TRBJ1-5 | TRBV28 | few | . | TGTGCCAGCAGTTTGGACGATAGCAATCAGCCCCAGCATTTT | CASSLDDSNQPQHF
TRBJ2-7 | TRBV2 | many | . | TGTGCCAGCACGGGGGTAGGCGACGAGCAGTACTTC | CASTGVGDEQYF
TRBJ2-1 | TRBV5-1 | many | TRBD2 | TGCGCCAGCAGCTTGGCCGGGACTAGCGGACTAGATGAGCAGTTCTTC | CASSLAGTSGLDEQFF
TRBJ1-1 | TRBV18 | few | . | TGTGCCAGCTCACCCCAAGGGGATCCTCGGTGGACTGAAGCTTTCTTT | CASSPQGDPRWTEAFF
TRBJ2-6 | TRBV5-1 | . | TRBD2 | TGCGCCAGCAGCCCCCTAGCGGGGGTCGCTGGGGCCAACGTCCTGACTTTC | CASSPLAGVAGANVLTF